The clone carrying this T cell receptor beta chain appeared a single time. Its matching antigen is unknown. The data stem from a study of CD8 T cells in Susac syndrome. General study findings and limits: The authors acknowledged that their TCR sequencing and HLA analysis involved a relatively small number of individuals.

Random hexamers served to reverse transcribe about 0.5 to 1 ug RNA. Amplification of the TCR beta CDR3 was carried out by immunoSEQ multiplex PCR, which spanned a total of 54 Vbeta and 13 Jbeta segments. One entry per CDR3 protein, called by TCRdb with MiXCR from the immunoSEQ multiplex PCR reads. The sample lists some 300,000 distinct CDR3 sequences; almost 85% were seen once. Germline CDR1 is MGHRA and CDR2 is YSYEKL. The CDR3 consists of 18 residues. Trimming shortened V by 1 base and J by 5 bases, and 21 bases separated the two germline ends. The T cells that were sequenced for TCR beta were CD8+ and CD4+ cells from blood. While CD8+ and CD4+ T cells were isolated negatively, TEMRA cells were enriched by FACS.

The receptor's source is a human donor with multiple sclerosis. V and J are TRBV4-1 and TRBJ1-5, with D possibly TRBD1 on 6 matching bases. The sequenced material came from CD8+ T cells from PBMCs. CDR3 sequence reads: CASSQVTGDIWPDQPQHF. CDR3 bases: TGCGCCAGCAGCCAAGTTACCGGGGACATTTGGCCGGATCAGCCCCAGCATTTT.